This T cell receptor beta chain originates from a study of blood T cells in healthy people across ages. General study results and limits: The long-lived group displayed more naive CD4+ cells, plus higher diversity, than the aged donors did.

CDR1 MNHEY and CDR2 SMNVEV come from the germline V gene (reference sequence). This CDR3 spans 15 amino acids. V lost 7 bases and J 3 bases, leaving 17 bases between the germline ends. About this clonotype: Its antigen is currently unknown.

Using a J-beta primer mix together with a sample-barcoded 5' primer, a second PCR was run for roughly 6 to 12 cycles. TCRdb ran MiXCR on the 5' RACE reads and lists one entry per CDR3 protein. The repertoire holds about 800,000 distinct CDR3 sequences, with 58% as singletons. The draw of peripheral blood yielded ten milliliters from each donor. Samples had at least 7 million PBMCs isolated from them. Sequencing was performed on blood. V usage is TRBV27 and J usage is TRBJ2-3, with D possibly TRBD2 on 6 matching bases. This TCR was recovered from a man aged 25 to 40 in good health. The CDR3 DNA follows: TGTGCCAGCACCCCCTGGGGCGGGAATACAGATACGCAGTATTTT. This translates into CASTPWGGNTDTQYF.